This paragraph reports one TCR beta chain. Its antigen is undetermined. V dropped 6 bases and J dropped 4; count of bases not matched to a gene: 14. CDR1 is MDHEN and CDR2 is SYDVKM in the germline V gene. The CDR3 runs 16 residues. Evenly divided among several immunoSEQ plates was the genomic DNA of each subset. Method: immunoSEQ multiplex PCR; TCRdb's copy keeps in-frame clones and lacks some. The repertoire holds roughly 1 million clones, about four fifths seen once, with 0.5% to 0.6% in the top ten. The record originates from a study of shared clonotypes between healthy human individuals. Study conclusions and caveats: Rarefaction exposed incomplete sorted-subset sequencing despite large depth.

The TCR originated in a man aged 18 to 29 in good health. Some clones in this sample may be carry-over from other donors' samples. This chain connects TRBV28 to TRBJ1-2; TRBD1 matches at 7 bases. Sequenced input: memory CD4+ T cells from PBMCs. The subset: CD45RA-negative fraction. The CDR3 loop reads CASRLNPGQRVYGYTF. The CDR3 DNA reads as TGTGCCAGCAGACTGAACCCGGGACAGCGAGTCTATGGCTACACCTTC.